The present T cell receptor beta chain was sequenced within a study of T cell changes during pregnancy in multiple sclerosis. Profiling relied on immunoSEQ multiplex PCR, and the TCRdb table lists in-frame clones only, not all of them. Here the sample spans more than 50,000 clones, roughly 90% being singletons. The V end lost 5 bases, the J end lost 9 bases, and 14 bases lay between the germline ends. This CDR3 spans 13 amino acids. Per germline, CDR1 MNHEY and CDR2 SMNVEV (reference sequence). The sample in question was peripheral blood, obtained in the first trimester of pregnancy. This chain connects TRBV27 to TRBJ2-1; tentatively, D is TRBD1 (5 bases). This receptor was obtained from a female donor in good health, enrolled as a control in a pregnancy study. The CDR3 spells CASSLRLQGEQFF. The CDR3 region has the DNA TGTGCCAGCAGTCTCCGCCTTCAGGGTGAGCAGTTCTTC.